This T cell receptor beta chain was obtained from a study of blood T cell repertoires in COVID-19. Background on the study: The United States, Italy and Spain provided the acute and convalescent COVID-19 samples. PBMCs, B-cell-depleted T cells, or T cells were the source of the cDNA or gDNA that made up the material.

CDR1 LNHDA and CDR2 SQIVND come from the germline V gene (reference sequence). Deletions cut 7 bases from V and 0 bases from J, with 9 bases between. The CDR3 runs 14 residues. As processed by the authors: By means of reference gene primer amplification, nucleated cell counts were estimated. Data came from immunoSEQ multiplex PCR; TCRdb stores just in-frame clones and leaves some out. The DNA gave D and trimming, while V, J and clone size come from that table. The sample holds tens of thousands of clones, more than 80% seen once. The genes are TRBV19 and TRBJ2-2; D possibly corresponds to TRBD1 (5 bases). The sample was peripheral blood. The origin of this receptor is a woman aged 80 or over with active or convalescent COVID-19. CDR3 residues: CASKLGPNTGELFF. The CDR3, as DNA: TGTGCCAGTAAGTTGGGGCCGAACACCGGGGAGCTGTTTTTT.